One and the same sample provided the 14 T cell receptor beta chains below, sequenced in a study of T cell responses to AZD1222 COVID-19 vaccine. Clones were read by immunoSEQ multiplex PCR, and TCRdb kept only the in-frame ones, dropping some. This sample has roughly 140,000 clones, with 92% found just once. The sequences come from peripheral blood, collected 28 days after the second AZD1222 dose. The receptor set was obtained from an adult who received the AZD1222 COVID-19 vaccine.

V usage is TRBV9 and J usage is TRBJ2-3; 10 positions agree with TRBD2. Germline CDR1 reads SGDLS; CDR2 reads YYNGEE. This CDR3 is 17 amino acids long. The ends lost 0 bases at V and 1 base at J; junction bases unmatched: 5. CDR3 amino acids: CASSVGSGREGTDTQYF. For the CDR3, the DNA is TGTGCCAGCAGCGTAGGAAGCGGGAGGGAGGGCACAGATACGCAGTATTTT. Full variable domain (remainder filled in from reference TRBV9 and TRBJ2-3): DSGVTQTPKHLITATGQRVTLRCSPRSGDLSVYWYQQSLDQGLQFLIQYYNGEERAKGNILERFSAQQFPDLHSELNLSSLELGDSALYFCASSVGSGREGTDTQYFGPGTRLTVL.

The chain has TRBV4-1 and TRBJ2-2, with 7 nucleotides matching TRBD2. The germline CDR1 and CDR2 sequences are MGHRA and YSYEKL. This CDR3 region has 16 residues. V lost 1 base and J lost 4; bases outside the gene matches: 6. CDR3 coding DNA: TGCGCCAGCAGCCAAGGTCGGGGCGGGGGCACCGGGGAGCTGTTTTTT. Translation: CASSQGRGGGTGELFF.

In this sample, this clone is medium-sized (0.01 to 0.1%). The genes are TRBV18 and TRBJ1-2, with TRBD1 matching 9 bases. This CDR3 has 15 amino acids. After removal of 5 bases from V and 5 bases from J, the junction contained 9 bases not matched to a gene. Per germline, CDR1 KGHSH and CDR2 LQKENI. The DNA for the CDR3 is TGTGCCAGCTCAGTTATACAGGGGGCCCCGTATGGCTACACCTTC. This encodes CASSVIQGAPYGYTF. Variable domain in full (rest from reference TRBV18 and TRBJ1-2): NAGVMQNPRHLVRRRGQEARLRCSPMKGHSHVYWYRQLPEEGLKFMVYLQKENIIDESGMPKERFSAEFPKEGPSILRIQQVVRGDSAAYFCASSVIQGAPYGYTFGSGTRLTVV.

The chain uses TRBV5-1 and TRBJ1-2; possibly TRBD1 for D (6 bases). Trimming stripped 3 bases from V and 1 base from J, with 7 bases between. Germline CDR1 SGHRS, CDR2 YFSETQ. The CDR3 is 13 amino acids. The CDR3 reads CASSWTVNYGYTF. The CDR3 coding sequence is TGCGCCAGCAGCTGGACAGTTAACTATGGCTACACCTTC.

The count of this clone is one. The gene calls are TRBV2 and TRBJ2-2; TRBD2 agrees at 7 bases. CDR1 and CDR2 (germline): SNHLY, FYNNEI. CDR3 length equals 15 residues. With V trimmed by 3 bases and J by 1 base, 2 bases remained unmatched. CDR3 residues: CASSDPSGNTGELFF. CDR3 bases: TGTGCCAGCAGTGACCCTAGCGGGAACACCGGGGAGCTGTTTTTT.

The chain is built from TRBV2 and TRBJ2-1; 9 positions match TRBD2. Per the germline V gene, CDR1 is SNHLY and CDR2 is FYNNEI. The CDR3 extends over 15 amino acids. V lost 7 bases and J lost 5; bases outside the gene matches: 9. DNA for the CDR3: TGTGCCAGCACCATTAGCGGGAGTAGCGACAATGAGCAGTTCTTC. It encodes CASTISGSSDNEQFF.

The DNA for the CDR3 is TGTGCCAGCTCACCACAAGGGGGCTCTGGGGCCAACGTCCTGACTTTC. This gives the protein CASSPQGGSGANVLTF. The chain has TRBV18 and TRBJ2-6; possible D gene TRBD1, 6 bases. This CDR3 region has 16 residues. V lost 1 base and J 0 bases, leaving 7 bases between the germline ends. Per germline, CDR1 KGHSH and CDR2 LQKENI.

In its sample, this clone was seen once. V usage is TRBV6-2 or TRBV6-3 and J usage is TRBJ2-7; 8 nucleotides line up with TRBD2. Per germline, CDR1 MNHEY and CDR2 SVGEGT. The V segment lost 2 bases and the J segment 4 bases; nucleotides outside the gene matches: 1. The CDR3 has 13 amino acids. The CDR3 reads CASSYREGYEQYF. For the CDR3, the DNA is TGTGCCAGCAGTTACCGGGAGGGATACGAGCAGTACTTC.

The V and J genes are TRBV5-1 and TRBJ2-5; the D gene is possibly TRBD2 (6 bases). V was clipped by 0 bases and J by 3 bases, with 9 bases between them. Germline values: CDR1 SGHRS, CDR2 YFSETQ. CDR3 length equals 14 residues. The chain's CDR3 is CASSLAPGEETQYF. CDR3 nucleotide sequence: TGCGCCAGCAGCTTGGCTCCGGGAGAAGAGACCCAGTACTTC.

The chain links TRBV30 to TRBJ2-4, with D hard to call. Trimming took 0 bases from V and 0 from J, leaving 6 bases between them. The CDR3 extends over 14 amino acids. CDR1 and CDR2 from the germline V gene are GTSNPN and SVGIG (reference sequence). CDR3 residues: CAWSVGLAKNIQYF. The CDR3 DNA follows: TGTGCCTGGAGTGTTGGCCTAGCCAAAAACATTCAGTACTTC.

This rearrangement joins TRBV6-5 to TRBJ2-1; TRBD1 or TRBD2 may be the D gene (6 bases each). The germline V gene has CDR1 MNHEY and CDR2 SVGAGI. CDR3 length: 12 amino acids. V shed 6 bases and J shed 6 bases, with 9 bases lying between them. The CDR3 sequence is CASSEGGNEQFF. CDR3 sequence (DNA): TGTGCCAGCAGCGAGGGGGGCAATGAGCAGTTCTTC.

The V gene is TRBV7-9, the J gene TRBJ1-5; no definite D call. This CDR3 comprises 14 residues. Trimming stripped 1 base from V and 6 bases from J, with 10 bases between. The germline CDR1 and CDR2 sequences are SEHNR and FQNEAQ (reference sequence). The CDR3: CASSLGGASQPQHF. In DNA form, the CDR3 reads TGTGCCAGCAGCTTAGGGGGAGCAAGTCAGCCCCAGCATTTT.

This CDR3 is CASSLGVRDITSGTQYF. CDR3 DNA: TGTGCCAGCAGCTTAGGGGTCCGGGACATAACTTCGGGGACCCAGTACTTC. The J gene is TRBJ2-5, the V gene TRBV11-3; D is possibly TRBD1 (6 bases). This CDR3 spans 17 amino acids. The V end was cut by 1 base, the J end by 7 bases, with 22 bases between. Germline CDR1 is SGHNT and CDR2 is YENEEA. The full variable domain, its missing parts supplied by reference TRBV11-3 and TRBJ2-5, is EAGVVQSPRYKIIEKKQPVAFWCNPISGHNTLYWYLQNLGQGPELLIRYENEEAVDDSQLPKDRFSAERLKGVDSTLKIQPAELGDSAVYLCASSLGVRDITSGTQYFGPGTRLLVL.

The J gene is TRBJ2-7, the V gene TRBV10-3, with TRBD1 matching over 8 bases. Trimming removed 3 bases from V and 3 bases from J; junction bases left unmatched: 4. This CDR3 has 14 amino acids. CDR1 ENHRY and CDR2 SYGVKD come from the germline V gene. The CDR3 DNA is TGTGCCATCAGTGAACTGGACAGGGACTACGAGCAGTACTTC. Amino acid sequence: CAISELDRDYEQYF.